The 27 T cell receptor beta chains given below trace back to one sample, sequenced in a study of blood T cells in healthy people across ages. Combining a sample-barcoded 5' primer with a J-beta primer mix, a second PCR ran for about 7 to 11 cycles. One entry per CDR3 protein results from TCRdb running MiXCR on the 5' RACE reads. The table lists roughly 800,000 distinct CDR3 sequences, 55% to 70% of them singletons. The sample taken for sequencing was blood. The receptors originated from a man aged 25-45 years in good health.

A few counts support this clonotype. The gene calls are TRBV12-5 and TRBJ2-5; D perhaps matches TRBD1 (7 bases). V was shortened by 4 bases and J by 2 bases, with 14 bases between the two germline ends. The CDR3 is 15 residues long. The germline V gene has CDR1 LGHNT and CDR2 FRNRAP. The CDR3 DNA reads as TGTGCTAGTGGTTGGGGGGACAGAACTCAAGAGACCCAGTACTTC. It is translated as CASGWGDRTQETQYF.

CDR3 region: CASRRAGGSYNEQFF. The CDR3 DNA reads TGTGCCAGCCGTAGGGCGGGGGGCTCCTACAATGAGCAGTTCTTC. The chain couples TRBV27 to TRBJ2-1, with 8 bases lining up with TRBD2. CDR1 MNHEY and CDR2 SMNVEV come from the germline V gene (reference sequence). The CDR3 sequence is 15 residues long. V shed 8 bases and J 0 bases; nucleotides not matched to a gene: 6.

This clonotype has a handful of counts. This chain uses TRBV3-1 with TRBJ1-2; D is perhaps TRBD1 (5 bases). V was clipped by 0 bases and J by 6 bases, with 17 bases between them. The CDR3 totals 16 residues. Germline-derived CDR1 and CDR2 are LGHDT and YNNKEL (reference sequence). The DNA for the CDR3 is TGTGCCAGCAGCCAAGATTGGCGTTTGGGGCAGGATGGCTACACCTTC. It yields the protein CASSQDWRLGQDGYTF.

This clonotype has a handful of counts. This chain joins TRBV27 and TRBJ2-1; 8 positions match TRBD1. The CDR3 loop spans 13 amino acids. The germline V gene has CDR1 MNHEY and CDR2 SMNVEV (reference sequence). V gave up 4 bases and J gave up 10 bases; unmatched junction bases: 6. The CDR3 DNA reads as TGTGCCAGCAGTTCCGACAGGGGTGGCGAGCAGTTCTTC. It translates to CASSSDRGGEQFF.

The chain is built from TRBV4-3 and TRBJ2-2; D gene unclear. With 8 bases removed from V and 2 bases from J, the gap between germline ends came to 12 bases. CDR3 length equals 14 residues. Germline assignment: CDR1 LGHNA and CDR2 YSLEER. The CDR3 spells CASRLRPNTGELFF. In DNA form, the CDR3 reads TGCGCCAGCCGTCTGCGGCCTAACACCGGGGAGCTGTTTTTT.

J is TRBJ2-1 and V is TRBV4-3; D gene ambiguous. The germline V and J ends were trimmed by 0 bases and 9 bases, with 12 bases remaining between them. The CDR3 covers 14 residues. Germline V gene lookup returns CDR1 LGHNA and CDR2 YSLEER. The CDR3, as DNA: TGCGCCAGCAGCCAAGACGGCGATTCGGCTGAGCAGTTCTTC. This encodes CASSQDGDSAEQFF.

This clonotype was picked up a small number of times. The V call is TRBV7-2, the J call TRBJ2-2, with D unresolved. Trimming removed 5 bases from V and 1 base from J, with 14 bases in between. Looked up from germline, CDR1 is SGHTA and CDR2 is FQGNSA. This CDR3 has 16 residues. The CDR3 spells CASSRIGGRNTGELFF. The CDR3 coding sequence is TGTGCCAGCAGCCGCATTGGTGGCAGGAACACCGGGGAGCTGTTTTTT.

The V and J genes are TRBV18 and TRBJ1-1; D gene unclear. Trimming shortened V by 4 bases and J by 6 bases, and 12 bases separated the two germline ends. Germline V gene sequence: CDR1 KGHSH, CDR2 LQKENI. This CDR3 has 13 residues. CDR3 region: CASSRRPGPEAFF. CDR3 nucleotides: TGTGCCAGCTCACGAAGGCCAGGCCCTGAAGCTTTCTTT.

V and J are TRBV7-3 and TRBJ2-1, with D possibly matching TRBD2 (5 bases). The germline V gene has CDR1 SGHTA and CDR2 FQGTGA. Trimming pared 2 bases from V and 9 bases from J, leaving 11 bases between. The CDR3 has 13 amino acids. In DNA form, the CDR3 reads TGTGCCAGCAGCTTAGTTGGGAGTTCTGAGCAGTTCTTC. Its protein is CASSLVGSSEQFF.

J is TRBJ2-7 and V is TRBV6-2 or TRBV6-3, with D perhaps being TRBD1 or TRBD2 (5 bases each). The CDR3 runs to 14 residues. Trimming shortened V by 7 bases and J by 1 base, and 14 bases separated the two germline ends. CDR1 MNHEY and CDR2 SVGEGT come from the germline V gene. Here the CDR3 DNA reads TGTGCCAGCAACCCCGGGGCCAGATCCTACGAGCAGTACTTC. Amino acids: CASNPGARSYEQYF.

This clonotype showed up just a few times. The chain is built from TRBV7-9 and TRBJ1-2, with a weak D call TRBD1 (6 bases). The V end was cut by 4 bases, the J end by 4 bases, with 16 bases between. CDR1 is SEHNR, CDR2 FQNEAQ, per germline (reference sequence). This CDR3 has 15 amino acids. The CDR3, as DNA: TGTGCCAGCAGCTCCCCGGGGGGCGGAACCTATGGCTACACCTTC. As protein: CASSSPGGGTYGYTF.

This rearrangement joins TRBV19 to TRBJ1-4; D is ambiguous. V dropped 7 bases and J dropped 2 bases, with 8 bases sitting between them. The CDR3 sequence is 13 residues long. Germline CDR1 is LNHDA and CDR2 is SQIVND (reference sequence). CDR3 loop: CASKEDTNEKLFF. DNA for the CDR3: TGTGCCAGTAAGGAGGATACTAATGAAAAACTGTTTTTT.

The genes are TRBV4-3 and TRBJ2-4; no clear D gene. The germline V gene encodes CDR1 LGHNA and CDR2 YSLEER. V lost 0 bases and J lost 0, with 9 bases in between. This CDR3 is 16 amino acids long. The CDR3 protein is CASSQDSPRAKNIQYF. The CDR3 nucleotides are TGCGCCAGCAGCCAAGATTCTCCCAGAGCCAAAAACATTCAGTACTTC.

This chain's CDR3 is CSAASLPLLNEQFF. The CDR3, as DNA: TGCAGTGCTGCCTCCCTACCCCTACTCAATGAGCAGTTCTTC. The V and J genes are TRBV20-1 and TRBJ2-1; D remains ambiguous. Germline V lookup: CDR1 DFQATT, CDR2 SNEGSKA (reference sequence). CDR3 length: 14 residues. V was pared by 5 bases and J by 6 bases, with 17 bases between.

This chain links TRBV10-3 with TRBJ2-7; 10 bases line up with TRBD1. The CDR3 consists of 15 residues. The germline V gene encodes CDR1 ENHRY and CDR2 SYGVKD. After removal of 2 bases from V and 6 bases from J, the junction contained 7 bases not matched to a gene. For the CDR3, the DNA is TGTGCCATCAGTGAGCGTGGGACAGGGGAGGCCGAGCAGTACTTC. Amino acids: CAISERGTGEAEQYF.

The table lists this clonotype with a few counts. The chain employs TRBV29-1 and TRBJ2-1; 7 bases line up with TRBD2. Per germline, CDR1 SQVTM and CDR2 ANQGSEA. There are 14 residues in the CDR3. V lost 3 bases, J lost 6 bases, and 8 bases stayed unmatched. The DNA for the CDR3 is TGCAGCGTTGACCACCTTACTAGCGTCAATGAGCAGTTCTTC. This sequence encodes CSVDHLTSVNEQFF.

V is TRBV6-2 or TRBV6-3 and J is TRBJ1-5; D not resolved. V was cut by 6 bases and J by 0 bases, with 21 bases left in between. This CDR3 has 18 residues. Per the germline V gene, CDR1 is MNHEY and CDR2 is SVGEGT. CDR3: CASSDTQVWAYSNQPQHF. As DNA, the CDR3 is TGTGCCAGCAGCGATACCCAGGTGTGGGCATATAGCAATCAGCCCCAGCATTTT.

In this sample, this clonotype turned up a few times. V gene TRBV5-1 combines with J gene TRBJ1-2; perhaps TRBD1 as D (6 bases). V shed 0 bases and J shed 6 bases, with 18 bases lying between them. The CDR3 is 16 amino acids. Germline CDR1 is SGHRS and CDR2 is YFSETQ. The CDR3 bases are TGCGCCAGCAGCTTGGGCCTCCAGGGGATGAGGGATGGCTACACCTTC. Protein sequence: CASSLGLQGMRDGYTF.

This clonotype was detected many times. This chain links TRBV29-1 with TRBJ1-6; D unclear. The CDR3 contains 13 residues. In germline, CDR1 is SQVTM, CDR2 ANQGSEA. V lost 5 bases and J 10 bases, leaving 15 bases between the germline ends. This CDR3 is CSVYIRDGSPLHF. The CDR3 DNA reads as TGCAGCGTTTATATTCGAGATGGGTCACCCCTCCACTTT.

This clonotype appeared a few times. The chain couples TRBV20-1 to TRBJ2-5, with 9 bases lining up with TRBD2. The germline gives CDR1 DFQATT, CDR2 SNEGSKA (reference sequence). CDR3 length: 16 amino acids. The V and J ends lost 3 bases and 3 bases, in that order; junction bases with no gene match: 11. The CDR3 DNA reads as TGCAGTGCTAGGAAGGGTGCGGGAGGGTTTAAAGAGACCCAGTACTTC. Translation: CSARKGAGGFKETQYF.

A remark on this clonotype: A read error may account for a junction end that differs from germline. This chain uses TRBV5-1 with TRBJ1-2, with 9 bases aligning to TRBD1. Per germline, CDR1 SGHRS and CDR2 YFSETQ. The CDR3 is made up of 15 amino acids. The CDR3 here is CASSYDRGNTYGYTF. CDR3 sequence (DNA): TGCGCCAGTAGCTATGACAGGGGGAATACCTATGGCTACACCTTC. Full variable domain (rest looked up from reference TRBV5-1 and TRBJ1-2): KAGVTQTPRYLIKTRGQQVTLSCSPISGHRSVSWYQQTPGQGLQFLFEYFSETQRNKGNFPGRFSGRQFSNSRSEMNVSTLELGDSALYLCASSYDRGNTYGYTFGSGTRLTVV.

In this sample, this clonotype turned up once. The chain combines TRBV7-2 with TRBJ1-2, with a possible D match to TRBD1 (5 bases). The germline V gene encodes CDR1 SGHTA and CDR2 FQGNSA. Trimming pared 5 bases from V and 5 bases from J, leaving 21 bases between. This CDR3 spans 16 amino acids. CDR3 amino acids: CASSPYPGQIGYGYTF. CDR3 DNA: TGTGCCAGCAGCCCCTACCCAGGGCAGATCGGGTATGGCTACACCTTC.

This clonotype turned up a few times. This rearrangement joins TRBV7-3 to TRBJ2-3, with D maybe TRBD2 (5 bases). The CDR3 sequence is 11 residues long. The V gene's germline CDR1 is SGHTA and CDR2 FQGTGA. Trimming took 3 bases from V and 9 from J, leaving 7 bases between them. Written as DNA, the CDR3 is TGTGCCAGCAGCTTTGGGAGAACGCAGTATTTT. Amino acids: CASSFGRTQYF.

J is TRBJ2-1 and V is TRBV3-1; D is uncertain. The CDR3 contains 15 residues. Germline loops: CDR1 LGHDT, CDR2 YNNKEL (reference sequence). The germline V and J ends were trimmed by 4 bases and 0 bases, with 10 bases remaining between them. The CDR3 loop is CASSRVESSYNEQFF. The CDR3 nucleotides are TGTGCCAGCAGCCGGGTCGAGAGCTCCTACAATGAGCAGTTCTTC.

This clonotype showed up just a few times. The chain is built from TRBV7-2 and TRBJ2-1, with D unresolved. The CDR3 runs to 13 residues. Germline V lookup: CDR1 SGHTA, CDR2 FQGNSA. V lost 1 base and J lost 5, with 6 bases in between. The CDR3 nucleotides read TGTGCCAGCAGCTTAGAAGGGAACAATGAGCAGTTCTTC. Its protein is CASSLEGNNEQFF.

The chain employs TRBV20-1 and TRBJ2-3, with 8 bases that match TRBD2. From germline, CDR1 is DFQATT and CDR2 SNEGSKA (reference sequence). V lost 6 bases and J lost 4; bases outside the gene matches: 9. The CDR3 has 14 residues. The CDR3 is CSAKREPLSDTQYF. CDR3 in DNA: TGCAGTGCAAAGCGGGAGCCACTCTCAGATACGCAGTATTTT.

V is TRBV6-1 and J is TRBJ2-7, with 9 bases matching TRBD1. V dropped 7 bases and J dropped 3; count of bases not matched to a gene: 10. The CDR3 is 15 amino acids. The V gene's germline CDR1 is MNHNS and CDR2 SASEGT. Written as DNA, the CDR3 is TGTGCCAGCAAGGCCTATTCGGACAGGGGCTACGAGCAGTACTTC. As protein: CASKAYSDRGYEQYF.